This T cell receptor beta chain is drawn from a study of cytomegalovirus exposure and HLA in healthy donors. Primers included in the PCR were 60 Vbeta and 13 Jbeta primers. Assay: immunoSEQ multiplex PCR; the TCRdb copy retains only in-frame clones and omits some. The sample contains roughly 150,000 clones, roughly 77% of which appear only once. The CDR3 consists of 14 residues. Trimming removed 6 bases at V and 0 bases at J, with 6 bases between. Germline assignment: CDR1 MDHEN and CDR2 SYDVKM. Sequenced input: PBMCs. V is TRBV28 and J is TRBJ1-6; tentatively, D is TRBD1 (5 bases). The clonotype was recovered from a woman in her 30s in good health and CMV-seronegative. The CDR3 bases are TGTGCCAGCAGCGGGGGCTCCTATAATTCACCCCTCCACTTT. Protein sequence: CASSGGSYNSPLHF.